The following is a TCR beta chain sequence with its context. Its specificity is unknown. The data derive from a study of identical twins. The study, taken as a whole, reports: Sequences that were out-of-frame, alpha and twin-shared displayed an excess of low generation probability. The more abundant beta clonotypes in cord blood had fewer insertions, and memory repertoires did not show this. Recombination models fit unrelated individuals' TCR alpha sharing but underestimated twins'.

A universal primer site was created by template switching, with the cDNA bearing unique molecular identifiers. TCRdb passed the 5' RACE reads through MiXCR, listing each CDR3 protein once. This table has hundreds of thousands of distinct CDR3 sequences, around 5.7% appearing once. V lost 0 bases, J lost 1 base, and 10 bases lay in between. There are 17 residues in the CDR3. The germline CDR1 and CDR2 sequences are WSHSY and SAAADI. This rearrangement joins TRBV10-2 to TRBJ2-6; D is ambiguous. The clonotype comes from a man aged 18 to 35 in good health. Sequenced sample: naive T cells sorted from blood. The CDR3 reads CASSESIGASGANVLTF. CDR3 nucleotides: TGCGCCAGCAGTGAGTCGATAGGAGCATCTGGGGCCAACGTCCTGACTTTC.